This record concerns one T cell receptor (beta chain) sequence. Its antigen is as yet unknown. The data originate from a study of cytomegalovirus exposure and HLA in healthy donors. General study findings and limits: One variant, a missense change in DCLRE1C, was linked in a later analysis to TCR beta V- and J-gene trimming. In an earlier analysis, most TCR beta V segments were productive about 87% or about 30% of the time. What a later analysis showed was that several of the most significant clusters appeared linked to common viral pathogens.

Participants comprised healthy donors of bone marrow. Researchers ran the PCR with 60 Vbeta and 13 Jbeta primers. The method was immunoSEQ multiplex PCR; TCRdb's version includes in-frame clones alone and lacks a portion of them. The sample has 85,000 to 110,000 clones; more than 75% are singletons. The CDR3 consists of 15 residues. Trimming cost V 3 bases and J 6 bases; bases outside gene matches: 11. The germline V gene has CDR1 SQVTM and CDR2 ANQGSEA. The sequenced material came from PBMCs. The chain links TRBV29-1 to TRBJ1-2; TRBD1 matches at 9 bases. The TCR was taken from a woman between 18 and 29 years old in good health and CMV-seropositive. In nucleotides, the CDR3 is TGCAGCGTTGACGTACCGGGACAGGGATTCGATGGCTACACCTTC. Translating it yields CSVDVPGQGFDGYTF.